These T cell receptor beta chains were read from a single sample in a study of T cell repertoires in cytomegalovirus infection. TCRdb reprocessed the reads via MiXCR and lists one record per CDR3 protein. Of around 710,000 distinct CDR3 sequences listed, roughly 28% are singletons. These TCRs' antigens remain unknown. Source: cultured CD8+ T cells from PBMCs, taken from culture after CMV antigen stimulation. These TCRs come from a human donor in good health (CMV status not recorded). Some clones in this sample may be carry-over from other donors' samples. The CDR3 runs from the conserved cysteine through the conserved F or W. The D gene is left open where the match is weak. The size entry is marked missing in some rows and otherwise reads once, few, many or a size class.

size,D,V,J,CDR3,DNA
-,TRBD1,TRBV27,TRBJ2-3,CASSTGTGPSTDTQYF,TGTGCCAGCAGCACCGGGACAGGGCCAAGCACAGATACGCAGTATTTT
few,-,TRBV2,TRBJ2-7,CASKGSPYEQYF,TGTGCCAGCAAAGGGAGTCCGTACGAGCAGTACTTC
few,TRBD1,TRBV2,TRBJ1-4,CATRTGSEKLFF,TGTGCCACCCGGACAGGGAGTGAAAAACTGTTTTTT
few,TRBD2,TRBV15,TRBJ2-5,CATSGRGGFETQYF,TGTGCCACCAGCGGCCGGGGGGGCTTTGAGACCCAGTACTTC
-,TRBD2,TRBV19,TRBJ2-1,CASTIGGSSYNEQFF,TGTGCCAGTACCATAGGCGGGAGCTCCTACAATGAGCAGTTCTTC
-,-,TRBV6-5,TRBJ1-4,CASSYGPEVATNEKLFF,TGTGCCAGCAGTTATGGGCCAGAAGTTGCAACTAATGAAAAACTGTTTTTT
few,-,TRBV28,TRBJ2-5,CASSPPRGPYQETQYF,TGTGCCAGCAGTCCACCTCGGGGGCCATACCAAGAGACCCAGTACTTC
many,-,TRBV7-8,TRBJ1-3,CASSLGQPAGNTIYF,TGTGCCAGCAGCTTAGGACAGCCGGCTGGAAACACCATATATTTT
once,TRBD2,TRBV6-1,TRBJ2-3,CATFPSGGAMNTQYF,TGTGCCACCTTCCCTAGCGGGGGGGCCATGAATACGCAGTATTTT
-,-,TRBV6-1,TRBJ1-5,CASTLNTNQPQHF,TGTGCCAGCACCCTCAATACCAATCAGCCCCAGCATTTT
few,TRBD2,TRBV6-6,TRBJ2-1,CASSYGLAGGKDNEQFF,TGTGCCAGCAGTTACGGGCTAGCGGGGGGGAAAGACAATGAGCAGTTCTTC
-,TRBD1,TRBV20-1,TRBJ2-7,CSARSPILGQGYYEQYF,TGCAGTGCTAGATCCCCGATCCTTGGACAGGGGTACTACGAGCAGTACTTC
-,-,TRBV2,TRBJ2-5,CAIHRAIGTQYF,TGTGCCATTCACAGGGCTATTGGGACCCAGTACTTC
-,TRBD1,TRBV10-3,TRBJ1-2,CAIVDRGRGYTF,TGTGCCATTGTGGACAGGGGAAGAGGCTACACCTTC
-,-,TRBV7-9,TRBJ2-3,CASSSPKESSTDTQYF,TGTGCCAGCAGCTCCCCTAAGGAGAGTAGCACAGATACGCAGTATTTT
-,-,TRBV10-1,TRBJ2-7,CATLGSGAGEQYF,TGCGCCACCCTGGGGTCAGGGGCTGGGGAGCAGTACTTC
few,-,TRBV4-3,TRBJ2-3,CASSQDRQGGTDTQYF,TGCGCCAGCAGCCAAGATCGGCAGGGGGGAACAGATACGCAGTATTTT
-,TRBD1,TRBV20-1,TRBJ1-2,CSARAGQGSYTF,TGCAGTGCTAGAGCAGGACAGGGGAGCTACACCTTC
few,TRBD2,TRBV12-3/TRBV12-4,TRBJ2-1,CASSPGLAGEDEQFF,TGTGCCAGCAGCCCAGGACTAGCGGGGGAGGATGAGCAGTTCTTC
few,-,TRBV19,TRBJ2-1,CASSITSSPNEQFF,TGTGCCAGTAGTATTACTAGCTCCCCCAATGAGCAGTTCTTC
-,-,TRBV15,TRBJ1-3,CATSGEADSGNTIYF,TGTGCCACCAGCGGAGAGGCGGACTCTGGAAACACCATATATTTT
many,TRBD1,TRBV12-3/TRBV12-4,TRBJ2-1,CASTDRGEQFF,TGTGCCAGCACCGACAGGGGAGAGCAGTTCTTC
-,TRBD1,TRBV12-3/TRBV12-4,TRBJ1-2,CASSGTVGGYTF,TGTGCCAGCAGTGGGACAGTCGGAGGCTACACCTTC
few,TRBD1,TRBV27,TRBJ1-1,CASSFATGTEITMNTEAFF,TGTGCCAGCAGTTTCGCGACGGGGACAGAAATTACAATGAACACTGAAGCTTTCTTT